This section outlines one T cell receptor beta chain sequence together with its context. The data were produced by immunoSEQ multiplex PCR, yet TCRdb's version contains in-frame clones alone and is incomplete. The sample holds about 350,000 clones; about 88% are singletons and the top ten take around 3.3%. The CDR3 runs 15 residues. V dropped 5 bases and J dropped 5; count of bases not matched to a gene: 8. The germline V gene has CDR1 SGHAT and CDR2 FQNNGV. The sample originates from a study of Ad26.COV2.S vaccination and SARS-CoV-2 variants. Looking at the study overall: The study gave Ad26.COV2.S intramuscularly, once or twice 56 days apart.

As for treatment: some 20 received Ad26.COV2.S at low or high dose, single or two shots; roughly five received placebo; per-sample allocation not given. Specimen acquisition occurred on day 63 following the initial vaccine or placebo injection. The chain carries TRBV11-2 and TRBJ1-2; 10 bases align to TRBD1. The TCR comes from a person aged 18-65 years who received the Ad26.COV2.S COVID-19 vaccine or a placebo. Here the sequenced sample was peripheral blood, taken in a trial of Ad26.COV2.S vaccine versus placebo. The CDR3 nucleotides are TGTGCCAGCAGCGGCTCCCGGGACAGGGGATATGGCTACACCTTC. Amino acids: CASSGSRDRGYGYTF.